The subject of this entry is one T cell receptor beta chain. This receptor's antigen is unknown. No much larger clonotype is one base removed from it; base qualities were not supplied. The immunoSEQ Assay, a bias-controlled multiplex PCR, was used to amplify TCRbeta CDR3 regions from genomic DNA. The paper's processing steps were these. The number of nucleated cells in each sample was estimated from the amplification of reference gene primers within the assay. Sequence reads were collapsed and filtered to measure the absolute abundance of every unique TCRbeta CDR3 rearrangement. For each sample, productive Simpson clonality was calculated by taking the square root of Simpson's diversity index across productive rearrangements. Not all clones reach the TCRdb copy of this immuneACCESS table, which keeps in-frame sequences only. Checked studies attribute under half of the gap to unresolved V genes and leave the rest unexplained. That table gives V, J and clone size, and the DNA gave D and trimming. The sample yields around 150,000 clones; 80% were counted once. The ten largest clones capture over 4% of the sample.

The germline V end is reduced by 8 bases and the J end by 7 bases; junction bases left unmatched: 6. CDR1 ENHRY and CDR2 SYGVKD are derived from the germline V gene. The CDR3 starts with the cysteine, ends with the phenylalanine, and has 13 residues. The entry retains the CDR3 DNA only, 39 bases that are in frame from base 1. Each collaborating institution followed its own protocols to collect whole blood in K2EDTA tubes. For TCRbeta analysis, collaborators shipped samples in one of three forms: frozen whole blood, isolated PBMCs, or DNA extracted from either of those sample types. The data originate from a study of blood T cell repertoires in COVID-19 (dated by TCRdb to the early 2020s). In the study overall: Collaborator samples came from the United States, Italy and Spain and covered acute and convalescent phases of COVID-19. The sample metadata nearly always contained a de-identified subject ID, COVID-19 status, age in years and sex. The samples were drawn from the first 160 participants of the ongoing ImmuneRACE study and from some 1,300 subjects provided by 6 global collaborators. The repertoires were released in a freely available public database meant as a resource for research on the immune response to SARS-CoV-2. Where available, HLA class I and class II types were obtained from metadata supplied by the sample provider rather than from assay-based typing. The material from the prospective study consisted of cDNA or gDNA derived from T cells, B-cell-depleted T cells, or PBMCs. The dataset comprised deeply sampled blood TCRbeta repertoires from subjects exposed to, actively infected with, or recovered from COVID-19.

The study at large found these results: The amount of clinical and demographic metadata varied by source and participant and was provided uncurated.

The chain is made from TRBV10-3 and TRBJ1-4, and 8 junctional nucleotides match TRBD1. Material: peripheral blood. The clonotype was recovered from a woman between 45 and 65 years old with acute or convalescent COVID-19. The DNA sequence reads TGTGCCATCGGGACAACAGGGGGTGAAAAACTGTTTTTT. Its protein product is CAIGTTGGEKLFF.